Below, 26 T cell receptor beta chains from the same sample are listed, as sequenced in a study of T cell repertoires in cytomegalovirus infection (dated 2019 in TCRdb). Sequenced using an Illumina HiSeq 1500. Through fastp at Q25 and MiXCR, TCRdb rebuilt clones from the public reads, retaining in-frame beta chains. Rows with a matching CDR3 protein are joined into one entry that keeps the most common DNA and genes. The table for this sample lists 250,000 to 300,000 distinct CDR3 sequences; approximately 22% of them were counted only once. The leading ten clones occupy under 25% of the sample. No antigen has been identified for these receptors. Interpreted using the paper, the treatment or condition label stands for: in vitro stimulation with specific CMV peptide epitopes to enrich CMV-specific T cells. Sequencing was performed on cultured PBMCs, taken from culture after CMV antigen stimulation. These receptor sequences come from a human donor in good health (CMV status not recorded). Some clones in this sample may be carry-over from other donors' samples.

The chain has TRBV19 and TRBJ1-1; TRBD1 agrees at 7 bases. Germline V CDR1 and CDR2: LNHDA, SQIVND (reference sequence). Trimming removed 5 bases from V and 1 base from J; junction bases left unmatched: 7. There are 15 residues in the CDR3. CDR3 nucleotide sequence: TGTGCCAGTAGTGGAGGGGGACAGCGGAACACTGAAGCTTTCTTT. Translation: CASSGGGQRNTEAFF.

This clonotype was seen a few times. This rearrangement joins TRBV2 to TRBJ1-6; D may be TRBD1 (6 bases). The CDR3 sequence is 15 residues long. CDR1 is SNHLY and CDR2 is FYNNEI in the germline V gene. V dropped 5 bases and J dropped 5 bases, with 13 bases sitting between them. The CDR3 here is CASSIGTSDNSPLHF. CDR3 sequence (DNA): TGTGCCAGCAGTATCGGGACATCCGATAATTCACCCCTCCACTTT. The entire variable domain, with the rest obtained from reference TRBV2 and TRBJ1-6, is as follows: EPEVTQTPSHQVTQMGQEVILRCVPISNHLYFYWYRQILGQKVEFLVSFYNNEISEKSEIFDDQFSVERPDGSNFTLKIRSTKLEDSAMYFCASSIGTSDNSPLHFGNGTRLTVT.

This clonotype turned up a few times. The chain employs TRBV7-9 and TRBJ2-7, with D possibly matching TRBD2 (6 bases). V gave up 2 bases and J gave up 11 bases, with 10 bases separating them. The CDR3 sequence is 11 residues long. CDR1 SEHNR and CDR2 FQNEAQ come from the germline V gene (reference sequence). The CDR3 nucleotides read TGTGCCAGCAGCTTAACGGAGGGAGAGTACTTC. Protein sequence: CASSLTEGEYF.

This clonotype has a handful of counts. The gene calls are TRBV7-6 and TRBJ1-2; TRBD1 agrees at 7 bases. The CDR3 totals 18 residues. Germline V gene data show CDR1 as SGHVS and CDR2 as FNYEAQ. With 0 bases clipped from V and 0 bases from J, the junction kept 10 bases outside the gene matches. This CDR3 is CASSLAGQGVLANYGYTF. CDR3 DNA: TGTGCCAGCAGCTTAGCCGGCCAGGGGGTTTTGGCTAACTATGGCTACACCTTC.

Many counts were recorded for this clonotype. The chain has TRBV7-9 and TRBJ2-5, with D unresolved. The CDR3 runs to 14 residues. V was cut by 5 bases and J by 2 bases, with 12 bases left in between. The V gene's germline CDR1 is SEHNR and CDR2 FQNEAQ (reference sequence). The CDR3 sequence is CASSVGQIQETQYF. The CDR3 DNA reads as TGTGCCAGCAGCGTTGGGCAGATTCAAGAGACCCAGTACTTC.

This clonotype was found many times. V is TRBV6-1 and J is TRBJ2-3, with D tentatively TRBD2 (6 bases). Germline-derived CDR1 and CDR2 are MNHNS and SASEGT. The CDR3 contains 16 residues. V was cut by 2 bases and J by 6 bases, with 18 bases left in between. CDR3 loop: CASSEWRVGGMDTQYF. The CDR3 coding sequence is TGTGCCAGCAGTGAATGGCGGGTAGGAGGGATGGATACGCAGTATTTT.

The chain is built from TRBV7-2 and TRBJ1-1; D might be TRBD1 (5 bases). In germline, CDR1 is SGHTA, CDR2 FQGNSA. Trimming took off 5 bases at V and 2 bases at J, with 9 bases between the two ends. The CDR3 covers 13 residues. The CDR3 sequence is CASSTDRNTEAFF. The CDR3 DNA sequence: TGTGCCAGCAGCACTGACAGAAACACTGAAGCTTTCTTT.

The chain links TRBV15 to TRBJ2-1, with 7 bases that match TRBD2. From germline, CDR1 is LNHNV and CDR2 YYDKDF (reference sequence). V lost 6 bases, J lost 2 bases, and 7 bases stayed unmatched. This CDR3 is built from 15 residues. CDR3: CATRLDGGTYNEQFF. CDR3 nucleotides: TGTGCCACCAGGCTCGACGGGGGGACCTACAATGAGCAGTTCTTC.

This chain links TRBV29-1 with TRBJ2-1; D might be TRBD2 (6 bases). The germline V and J ends were trimmed by 5 bases and 6 bases, with 17 bases remaining between them. CDR3 length: 14 residues. Germline CDR1 reads SQVTM; CDR2 reads ANQGSEA. The CDR3 sequence is CSVSSGGRVNEQFF. Here the CDR3 DNA reads TGCAGCGTTTCATCCGGGGGAAGGGTCAATGAGCAGTTCTTC.

The chain has TRBV5-4 and TRBJ2-3; 7 bases map to TRBD2. V trimming: 5 bases; J trimming: 8 bases; junction bases outside the gene matches: 20. The length of the CDR3 is 17 residues. Looked up from germline, CDR1 is SGHNT and CDR2 is YYREEE (reference sequence). In nucleotides, the CDR3 is TGTGCCAGCAGACCGGCGGGGGTCGAGGGACCTCTCGGTACGCAGTATTTT. Translating gives CASRPAGVEGPLGTQYF. The entire variable domain, with the rest obtained from reference TRBV5-4 and TRBJ2-3, is as follows: ETGVTQSPTHLIKTRGQQVTLRCSSQSGHNTVSWYQQALGQGPQFIFQYYREEENGRGNFPPRFSGLQFPNYSSELNVNALELDDSALYLCASRPAGVEGPLGTQYFGPGTRLTVL.

There are a few counts of this clonotype. The chain combines TRBV4-1 with TRBJ1-1; D might be TRBD1 (5 bases). From germline, CDR1 is MGHRA and CDR2 YSYEKL. The CDR3 has 14 amino acids. V lost 3 bases and J lost 1, with 9 bases in between. CDR3 amino acids: CASSQPRENTEAFF. As DNA, the CDR3 is TGCGCCAGCAGCCAGCCCAGGGAGAACACTGAAGCTTTCTTT.

This clonotype was seen more than once but under ten times. The V call is TRBV2, the J call TRBJ2-3, with 14 bases that match TRBD2. Germline assignment: CDR1 SNHLY and CDR2 FYNNEI. CDR3 size: 18 residues. J lost 1 base, V lost 5 bases, and 8 bases had no gene match. The DNA for the CDR3 is TGTGCCAGCAGTCCGATGCCGGGACTAGCGGGAGGCACAGATACGCAGTATTTT. Protein sequence: CASSPMPGLAGGTDTQYF.

This clonotype was counted only a few times. The chain uses TRBV2 and TRBJ2-4; TRBD2 aligns across 9 bases. Germline CDR1 and CDR2: SNHLY and FYNNEI. Germline trimming cut 7 bases from V and 6 bases from J; bases unmatched to any gene: 7. CDR3 length: 14 amino acids. As DNA, the CDR3 is TGTGCCAGCACTATAGCGGGAGAGGGAAACATTCAGTACTTC. It translates to CASTIAGEGNIQYF.

The chain carries TRBV11-2 and TRBJ2-7; a weak D match, TRBD1 (6 bases). Germline lookup yields CDR1 SGHAT and CDR2 FQNNGV. The CDR3 has 16 amino acids. Trimming left V 1 base short and J 2 bases short, with 15 bases between. The chain's CDR3 is CASSLGAPGQTYEQYV. The CDR3 region has the DNA TGTGCCAGCAGCTTAGGCGCTCCGGGACAAACCTACGAGCAGTACGTC.

V is TRBV20-1 and J is TRBJ2-2, with unresolved D. Germline assignment: CDR1 DFQATT and CDR2 SNEGSKA (reference sequence). This CDR3 region has 16 residues. Trimming stripped 4 bases from V and 1 base from J, with 16 bases between. CDR3 sequence (DNA): TGCAGTGCTACCAAACAAGCCCAATGGAACACCGGGGAGCTGTTTTTT. It is translated as CSATKQAQWNTGELFF.

This rearrangement joins TRBV19 to TRBJ1-5; D gene uncertain. Germline-derived CDR1 and CDR2 are LNHDA and SQIVND (reference sequence). The CDR3 sequence is 18 residues long. Trimming removed 7 bases at V and 1 base at J, with 23 bases between. The CDR3 spells CASKHGEFTFGSNQPQHF. In DNA, the CDR3 is TGTGCCAGTAAACATGGAGAATTTACTTTCGGAAGCAATCAGCCCCAGCATTTT. Using reference TRBV19 and TRBJ1-5 for the parts outside the CDR3, the full variable domain is DGGITQSPKYLFRKEGQNVTLSCEQNLNHDAMYWYRQDPGQGLRLIYYSQIVNDFQKGDIAEGYSVSREKKESFPLTVTSAQKNPTAFYLCASKHGEFTFGSNQPQHFGDGTRLSIL.

This clonotype has ten or more counts. V is TRBV7-2 and J is TRBJ2-3, with D perhaps matching TRBD1 (8 bases). CDR1 and CDR2 from the germline V gene are SGHTA and FQGNSA. The V end lost 5 bases, the J end lost 5 bases, and 20 bases lay between the germline ends. This CDR3 contains 16 residues. DNA for the CDR3: TGTGCCAGCAGCGCCCACAGGGGGGGATCCCAAGATACGCAGTATTTT. Encoded protein: CASSAHRGGSQDTQYF.

The chain uses TRBV2 and TRBJ2-7; the match to TRBD2 covers 7 bases. Germline V lookup: CDR1 SNHLY, CDR2 FYNNEI. This CDR3 contains 12 residues. V trimming: 6 bases; J trimming: 7 bases; junction bases outside the gene matches: 6. The chain's CDR3 is CASRDTGGEQYF. The CDR3 bases are TGTGCCAGCAGGGATACCGGGGGGGAGCAGTACTTC.

This clonotype has ten or more counts. V usage is TRBV7-2 and J usage is TRBJ2-3, with TRBD2 matching over 7 bases. Losses at the gene ends were 2 bases for V and 1 base for J; bases not matched to a gene: 9. CDR1 and CDR2 (germline): SGHTA, FQGNSA. This CDR3 has 17 amino acids. The CDR3 bases are TGTGCCAGCAGCTTACGACCACTAGCGAGGGGCACAGATACGCAGTATTTT. Translation gives CASSLRPLARGTDTQYF. The whole variable domain, filled in from reference TRBV7-2 and TRBJ2-3, reads GAGVSQSPSNKVTEKGKDVELRCDPISGHTALYWYRQSLGQGLEFLIYFQGNSAPDKSGLPSDRFSAERTGGSVSTLTIQRTQQEDSAVYLCASSLRPLARGTDTQYFGPGTRLTVL.

V is TRBV7-9 and J is TRBJ2-5, with D perhaps TRBD1 (5 bases). Trimming left V 9 bases short and J 4 bases short, with 15 bases between. Germline CDR1 reads SEHNR; CDR2 reads FQNEAQ (reference sequence). This CDR3 contains 13 residues. Here the CDR3 DNA reads TGTGCCAGTGGTTCAGGGTCCAGAGAGACCCAGTACTTC. This translates into CASGSGSRETQYF.

The rearrangement uses TRBV5-1 and TRBJ2-2, with 12 bases aligning to TRBD2. J lost 7 bases, V lost 2 bases, and 6 bases had no gene match. Germline CDR1 SGHRS, CDR2 YFSETQ. The CDR3 is 16 residues long. This CDR3 reads CASSFRLAGALGELFF. The CDR3, as DNA: TGCGCCAGCAGCTTCAGACTAGCGGGAGCACTCGGGGAGCTGTTTTTT.

This clonotype was seen at least ten times. The V gene is TRBV7-8, the J gene TRBJ2-1, with 8 bases fitting TRBD1. CDR1 is SGHVS and CDR2 is FQNEAQ in the germline V gene. The CDR3 has 12 residues. Trimming took 5 bases from V and 9 from J; bases not matched to a gene: 3. The CDR3 bases are TGTGCCAGCAGCCCACAGGGGGGTGAGCAGTTCTTC. It specifies CASSPQGGEQFF.

At least ten counts were recorded for this clonotype. The J gene is TRBJ2-5, the V gene TRBV12-3 or TRBV12-4, with 7 bases aligning to TRBD2. The CDR3 is made up of 14 amino acids. V shed 8 bases, J shed 2 bases, and the junction held 8 bases outside the gene matches. In DNA, the CDR3 is TGTGCCAGCGGGGCAGCGGGACCTCAAGAGACCCAGTACTTC. It translates to CASGAAGPQETQYF.

This clonotype was observed many times. The genes are TRBV6-2 or TRBV6-3 and TRBJ2-7; 10 positions match TRBD2. In germline, CDR1 is MNHEY, CDR2 SVGEGT. V shed 7 bases and J 6 bases; nucleotides not matched to a gene: 6. The CDR3 has 13 amino acids. The CDR3 DNA is TGTGCCAGCAAGCGGGAGGGCCTCGGCGAGCAGTACGTC. It encodes CASKREGLGEQYV.

Only a few counts were recorded for this clonotype. The gene calls are TRBV7-9 and TRBJ2-5; 12 nucleotides agree with TRBD1. In germline, CDR1 is SEHNR, CDR2 FQNEAQ (reference sequence). V lost 5 bases and J lost 5; bases outside the gene matches: 6. The CDR3 is 15 amino acids. The CDR3 nucleotides read TGTGCCAGCAGCCGAGGGACAGGGGGCTTGGAGACCCAGTACTTC. Translation: CASSRGTGGLETQYF.

The gene calls are TRBV12-5 and TRBJ1-1; D is unresolved. V lost 7 bases, J lost 0 bases, and 9 bases lay in between. The CDR3 consists of 13 residues. Germline loops: CDR1 LGHNT, CDR2 FRNRAP. CDR3 in amino acids: CASDGNMNTEAFF. Here the CDR3 DNA reads TGTGCTAGTGACGGCAACATGAACACTGAAGCTTTCTTT.